A single sample gave rise to the 17 T cell receptor beta chains below, sequenced in a study of T cells in Graves' hyperthyroidism and ophthalmopathy. Using RNA transcripts as the source, TCR beta CDR3 regions were amplified. With the HTBI primer set, the TCR CDR3 went through a first round of RT-PCR. From the multiplex PCR reads, TCRdb called clonotypes with MiXCR, one entry per CDR3 protein. Of hundreds of thousands of distinct CDR3 sequences listed, around 13% were seen once; the top ten hold 9.5% to 13%. Material: blood. These receptors were taken from a young woman with Graves' hyperthyroidism.

The V call is TRBV11-2, the J call TRBJ2-5; D might be TRBD2 (6 bases). The length of the CDR3 is 15 residues. Germline-derived CDR1 and CDR2 are SGHAT and FQNNGV. The V end was cut by 4 bases, the J end by 2 bases, with 14 bases between. CDR3 in amino acids: CASSSGAGRQETQYF. As DNA, the CDR3 is TGTGCCAGCAGCTCCGGGGCCGGGAGACAAGAGACCCAGTACTTC.

This clonotype was recorded at least ten times. The rearrangement joins TRBV7-9 to TRBJ1-1; D is unclear. The germline V and J ends were trimmed by 6 bases and 4 bases, with 15 bases remaining between them. Germline V gives CDR1 SEHNR, CDR2 FQNEAQ (reference sequence). CDR3 length: 14 amino acids. DNA for the CDR3: TGTGCCAGCAGTCCGAACAGCGGTATCACTGAAGCTTTCTTT. Residues: CASSPNSGITEAFF.

This clonotype appeared a few times. The chain couples TRBV5-6 to TRBJ1-1; D is unresolved. Germline-derived CDR1 and CDR2 are SGHDT and YYEEEE. CDR3 length: 14 residues. The V and J ends lost 0 bases and 4 bases respectively, with 10 bases between them. The CDR3 spells CASSLGVDRTEAFF. The CDR3 nucleotides are TGTGCCAGCAGCTTGGGGGTGGATCGCACTGAAGCTTTCTTT.

This clonotype was detected ten times or more. This chain links TRBV27 with TRBJ1-5; no clear D. The CDR3 spans 14 residues. Germline V lookup: CDR1 MNHEY, CDR2 SMNVEV (reference sequence). The V and J ends lost 3 bases and 3 bases respectively, with 9 bases between them. CDR3 residues: CASSFGQDNQPQHF. The CDR3 DNA sequence: TGTGCCAGCAGTTTTGGGCAGGACAATCAGCCCCAGCATTTT.

J is TRBJ1-5 and V is TRBV7-2; no definite D call. Germline V gene data show CDR1 as SGHTA and CDR2 as FQGNSA. The germline V and J ends were trimmed by 5 bases and 5 bases, with 13 bases remaining between them. CDR3 length: 14 residues. The CDR3 region has the DNA TGTGCCAGCAGCGGCCGTGGCAGTCATCAGCCCCAGCATTTT. Its protein product is CASSGRGSHQPQHF.

This clonotype was detected ten times or more. The chain is built from TRBV13 and TRBJ2-1; D might be TRBD1 or TRBD2, each matching 6 bases. V was trimmed by 5 bases and J by 9 bases, leaving 14 bases between them. The CDR3 spans 13 residues. CDR1 and CDR2 from the germline V gene are PRHDT and FYEKMQ (reference sequence). The CDR3 DNA is TGTGCCAGCAGCCCAAAATCGGGGGCTGAGCAGTTCTTC. Its translation is CASSPKSGAEQFF.

About this clonotype: A single base separates this from a much larger clone, so it may be a read error. The chain recombines TRBV28 with TRBJ2-7; 8 positions agree with TRBD1. The DNA matches TRBJ2-1 better at its end, which makes the J call doubtful. CDR3 length equals 14 residues. The germline V gene encodes CDR1 MDHEN and CDR2 SYDVKM. In DNA form, the CDR3 reads TGTGCCAGCAGTTCCTCGACAGGGGCCTACGAGCAGTTCTTC. This sequence encodes CASSSSTGAYEQFF.

This chain links TRBV19 with TRBJ2-5; D is perhaps TRBD1 or TRBD2 (6 bases each). The CDR3 consists of 16 residues. V lost 4 bases and J lost 1, with 16 bases in between. Germline CDR1 is LNHDA and CDR2 is SQIVND (reference sequence). The CDR3 DNA follows: TGTGCCAGTAGTAGCGGGACACAGGTCCCCCAAGAGACCCAGTACTTC. Amino acids: CASSSGTQVPQETQYF.

This clonotype was found a few times. The V and J genes are TRBV7-2 and TRBJ2-2; 13 bases align to TRBD2. Germline CDR1 is SGHTA and CDR2 is FQGNSA. The CDR3 is 21 amino acids. V shed 5 bases, J shed 6 bases, and the junction held 21 bases outside the gene matches. The CDR3 region is CASSPRPLQTSGRSHAGELFF. The DNA for the CDR3 is TGTGCCAGCAGCCCGCGCCCCCTTCAGACTAGCGGGAGGTCCCACGCCGGGGAGCTGTTTTTT.

This clonotype was recorded at least ten times. V gene TRBV20-1 combines with J gene TRBJ1-1, with D uncertain. With 2 bases removed from V and 0 bases from J, the gap between germline ends came to 13 bases. Germline assignment: CDR1 DFQATT and CDR2 SNEGSKA (reference sequence). The CDR3 runs to 15 residues. CDR3 amino acids: CSARIEDWVNTEAFF. The CDR3 nucleotides read TGCAGTGCTAGAATCGAGGACTGGGTGAACACTGAAGCTTTCTTT.

This clonotype was counted ten times or more. The V and J genes are TRBV2 and TRBJ2-3, with D perhaps assigned TRBD1 or TRBD2 (6 bases each). This CDR3 contains 15 residues. CDR1 and CDR2 from the germline V gene are SNHLY and FYNNEI. The ends were cut back, 3 bases at V and 2 bases at J, with 12 bases in the middle. Here the CDR3 DNA reads TGTGCCAGCAGTGAGAGGGGGGTTTACACAGATACGCAGTATTTT. Amino acids: CASSERGVYTDTQYF.

The chain links TRBV14 to TRBJ2-1; 7 bases line up with TRBD1. The V segment lost 4 bases and the J segment 6 bases; nucleotides outside the gene matches: 3. This CDR3 is 13 amino acids long. Germline CDR1 reads SGHDN; CDR2 reads FVKESK. This CDR3 is CASSLRQGNEQFF. The CDR3 DNA sequence: TGTGCCAGCAGCCTCCGACAGGGCAATGAGCAGTTCTTC.

This clonotype has a count of ten or more. The chain links TRBV7-3 to TRBJ2-2; D is unclear. CDR3 size: 14 residues. The germline gives CDR1 SGHTA, CDR2 FQGTGA. The V end was cut by 0 bases, the J end by 4 bases, with 6 bases between. This CDR3 is CASSLTPGTGELFF. The CDR3 DNA is TGTGCCAGCAGCTTAACACCGGGCACCGGGGAGCTGTTTTTT.

The chain has TRBV15 and TRBJ2-2, with 10 bases matching TRBD2. V was pared by 4 bases and J by 4 bases, with 12 bases of the junction left unmatched. CDR3 size: 18 residues. Looked up from germline, CDR1 is LNHNV and CDR2 is YYDKDF (reference sequence). CDR3 nucleotides: TGTGCCACCAGCACGCTCGTAGAACTAGCGGGGTTCACCGGGGAGCTGTTTTTT. Translated, it gives CATSTLVELAGFTGELFF.

There are many counts of this clonotype. The genes are TRBV20-1 and TRBJ2-7; D remains unclear. V lost 5 bases to trimming and J lost 0 bases, with 14 bases between them. In germline, CDR1 is DFQATT, CDR2 SNEGSKA (reference sequence). The CDR3 loop spans 14 amino acids. This chain's CDR3 is CSAVPDLNSYEQYF. CDR3 bases: TGCAGTGCTGTACCTGATCTTAACTCCTACGAGCAGTACTTC.

In its sample, this clonotype was seen many times. The chain carries TRBV7-2 and TRBJ2-3; 7 nucleotides line up with TRBD1. The CDR3 extends over 14 amino acids. The trim removed 5 bases at V and 4 bases at J, leaving 6 bases unmatched. Germline V gives CDR1 SGHTA, CDR2 FQGNSA. CDR3 sequence (DNA): TGTGCCAGCAGCACAGGGACAGTTTCAGATACGCAGTATTTT. Amino acids: CASSTGTVSDTQYF.

The rearrangement joins TRBV20-1 to TRBJ1-5, with D tentatively TRBD1 (5 bases). Germline V lookup: CDR1 DFQATT, CDR2 SNEGSKA (reference sequence). The CDR3 covers 17 residues. Trimming cost V 3 bases and J 0 bases, with 18 bases left between them. CDR3 coding DNA: TGCAGTGCTAGTGCCGGGACGGGGTTTTATAGCAATCAGCCCCAGCATTTT. Translating gives CSASAGTGFYSNQPQHF.